This T cell receptor (beta chain) was captured in a study of blood T cells in healthy people across ages. This CDR3 has 14 residues. Deletions cut 2 bases from V and 4 bases from J, with 8 bases between. Germline V gene data show CDR1 as SGHVS and CDR2 as FNYEAQ. Primed by a sample-barcoded 5' primer and a J-beta primer mix, a second PCR proceeded for about 7 to 11 cycles. TCRdb called the 5' RACE reads again in MiXCR, with one record for every CDR3 protein. The table records about 1,500,000 distinct CDR3 sequences, 28% of them present only once. The sequence was obtained from a woman in her 30s in good health. Sequenced: blood. The rearrangement uses TRBV7-6 and TRBJ2-2, with D unresolved. The CDR3 reads CASSLQDGTGELFF. The CDR3 DNA sequence: TGTGCCAGCAGCTTACAGGACGGCACCGGGGAGCTGTTTTTT.